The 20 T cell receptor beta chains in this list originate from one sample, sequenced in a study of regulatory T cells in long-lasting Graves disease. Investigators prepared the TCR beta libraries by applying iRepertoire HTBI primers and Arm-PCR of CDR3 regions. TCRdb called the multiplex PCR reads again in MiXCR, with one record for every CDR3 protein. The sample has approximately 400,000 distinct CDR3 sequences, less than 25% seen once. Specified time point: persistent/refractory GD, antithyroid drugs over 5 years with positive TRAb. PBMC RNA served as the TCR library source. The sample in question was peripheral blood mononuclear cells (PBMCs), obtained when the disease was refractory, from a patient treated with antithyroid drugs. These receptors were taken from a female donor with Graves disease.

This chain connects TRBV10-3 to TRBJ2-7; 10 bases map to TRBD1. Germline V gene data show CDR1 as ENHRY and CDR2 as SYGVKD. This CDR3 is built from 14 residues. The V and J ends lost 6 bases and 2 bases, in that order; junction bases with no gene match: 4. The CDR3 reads CAIREGTGAYEQYF. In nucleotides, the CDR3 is TGTGCCATCAGGGAGGGGACAGGGGCCTACGAGCAGTACTTC.

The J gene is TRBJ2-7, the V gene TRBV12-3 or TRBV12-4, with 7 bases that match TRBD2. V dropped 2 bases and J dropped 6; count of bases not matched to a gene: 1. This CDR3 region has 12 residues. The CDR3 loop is CASSLKRGEQYF. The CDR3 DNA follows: TGTGCCAGCAGTTTAAAGCGGGGCGAGCAGTACTTC.

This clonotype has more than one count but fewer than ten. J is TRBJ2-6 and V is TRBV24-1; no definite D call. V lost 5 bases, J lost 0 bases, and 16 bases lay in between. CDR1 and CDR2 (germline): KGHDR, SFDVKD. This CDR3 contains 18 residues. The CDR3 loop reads CATSAPAVRSSGANVLTF. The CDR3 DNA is TGTGCCACCAGTGCCCCTGCGGTACGGAGCTCTGGGGCCAACGTCCTGACTTTC.

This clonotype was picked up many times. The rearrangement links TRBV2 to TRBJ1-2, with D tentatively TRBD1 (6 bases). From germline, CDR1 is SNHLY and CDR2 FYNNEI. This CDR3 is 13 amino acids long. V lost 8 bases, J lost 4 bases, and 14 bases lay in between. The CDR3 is CASCGQIGYGYTF. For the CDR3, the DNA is TGTGCCAGCTGCGGACAGATCGGCTATGGCTACACCTTC.

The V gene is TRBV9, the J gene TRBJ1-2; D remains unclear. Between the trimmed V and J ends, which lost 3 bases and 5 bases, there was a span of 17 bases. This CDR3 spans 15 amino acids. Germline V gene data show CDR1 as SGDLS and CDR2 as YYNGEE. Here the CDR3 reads CASSETGVLGYGYTF. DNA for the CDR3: TGTGCCAGCAGCGAGACCGGGGTTCTTGGGTATGGCTACACCTTC. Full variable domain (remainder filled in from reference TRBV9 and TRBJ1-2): DSGVTQTPKHLITATGQRVTLRCSPRSGDLSVYWYQQSLDQGLQFLIQYYNGEERAKGNILERFSAQQFPDLHSELNLSSLELGDSALYFCASSETGVLGYGYTFGSGTRLTVV.

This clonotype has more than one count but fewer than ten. CDR3 bases: TGTGCCAGCAAGTTGAACAATGAGCAGTTCTTC. Translating gives CASKLNNEQFF. The V gene is TRBV2, the J gene TRBJ2-1; D gene uncertain. The CDR3 runs 11 residues. The V and J ends lost 7 bases and 5 bases respectively, with 6 bases between them. Germline V gives CDR1 SNHLY, CDR2 FYNNEI.

Here the CDR3 reads CASSPDRGTLGNTIYF. The CDR3 DNA sequence: TGTGCCAGCTCACCTGACAGGGGGACTTTGGGAAACACCATATATTTT. The chain is built from TRBV18 and TRBJ1-3; 9 bases align to TRBD1. The CDR3 consists of 16 residues. Germline-derived CDR1 and CDR2 are KGHSH and LQKENI. J was trimmed by 4 bases and V by 3 bases; bases with no gene match: 7. Complete variable domain (other parts from reference TRBV18 and TRBJ1-3): NAGVMQNPRHLVRRRGQEARLRCSPMKGHSHVYWYRQLPEEGLKFMVYLQKENIIDESGMPKERFSAEFPKEGPSILRIQQVVRGDSAAYFCASSPDRGTLGNTIYFGEGSWLTVV.

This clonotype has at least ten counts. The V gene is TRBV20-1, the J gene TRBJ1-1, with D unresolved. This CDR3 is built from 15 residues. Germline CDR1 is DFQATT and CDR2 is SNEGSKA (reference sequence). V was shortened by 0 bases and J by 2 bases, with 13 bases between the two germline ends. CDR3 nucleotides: TGCAGTGCTAGAGATTTTAGGGCAGCAAACACTGAAGCTTTCTTT. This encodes CSARDFRAANTEAFF.

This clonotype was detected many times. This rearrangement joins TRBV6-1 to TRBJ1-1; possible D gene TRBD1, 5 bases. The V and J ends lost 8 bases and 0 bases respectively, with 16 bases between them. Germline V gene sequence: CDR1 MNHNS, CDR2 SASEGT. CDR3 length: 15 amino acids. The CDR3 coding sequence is TGTGCCAGCCCAACCCCGACAGAGTTGAACACTGAAGCTTTCTTT. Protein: CASPTPTELNTEAFF.

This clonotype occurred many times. The CDR3 DNA reads as TGTGCCAGCAGCCAGGACAGGAGAGGAGAGACCCAGTACTTC. Residues: CASSQDRRGETQYF. The chain combines TRBV6-1 with TRBJ2-5; 7 bases are a match to TRBD1. Trimming at V came to 6 bases and at J to 4 bases, leaving 8 bases not matched to a gene. The length of the CDR3 is 14 residues. Germline V gene data show CDR1 as MNHNS and CDR2 as SASEGT.

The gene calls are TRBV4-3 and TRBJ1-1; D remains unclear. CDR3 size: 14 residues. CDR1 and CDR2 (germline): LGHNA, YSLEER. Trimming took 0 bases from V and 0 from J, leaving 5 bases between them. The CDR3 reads CASSQEHLNTEAFF. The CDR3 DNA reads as TGCGCCAGCAGCCAAGAACACTTGAACACTGAAGCTTTCTTT.

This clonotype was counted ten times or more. CDR3 nucleotide sequence: TGTGCCAGCAGCTCCCTTGGGCGGGAGGGGTACGAGCAGTACTTC. Residues: CASSSLGREGYEQYF. The chain recombines TRBV11-2 with TRBJ2-7; 9 bases map to TRBD2. Losses at the gene ends were 4 bases for V and 4 bases for J; bases not matched to a gene: 8. Germline V gene lookup returns CDR1 SGHAT and CDR2 FQNNGV. The CDR3 runs to 15 residues. Full variable domain (missing parts from reference TRBV11-2 and TRBJ2-7): EAGVAQSPRYKIIEKRQSVAFWCNPISGHATLYWYQQILGQGPKLLIQFQNNGVVDDSQLPKDRFSAERLKGVDSTLKIQPAKLEDSAVYLCASSSLGREGYEQYFGPGTRLTVT.

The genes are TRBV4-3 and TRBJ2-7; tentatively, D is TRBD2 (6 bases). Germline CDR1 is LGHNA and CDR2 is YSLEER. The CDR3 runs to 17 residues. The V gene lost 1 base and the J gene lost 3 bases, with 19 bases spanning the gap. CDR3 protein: CASSQAQGGGIYYEQYF. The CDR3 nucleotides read TGCGCCAGCAGCCAAGCCCAGGGAGGTGGGATCTACTACGAGCAGTACTTC.

In DNA form, the CDR3 reads TGCGCCAGCAGCCAAGTACTTCACAGGGAGACCCAGTACTTC. Translating gives CASSQVLHRETQYF. The chain links TRBV4-1 to TRBJ2-5; the D gene is possibly TRBD1 (5 bases). V lost 1 base, J lost 5 bases, and 11 bases lay in between. The CDR3 runs 14 residues. Germline V gives CDR1 MGHRA, CDR2 YSYEKL.

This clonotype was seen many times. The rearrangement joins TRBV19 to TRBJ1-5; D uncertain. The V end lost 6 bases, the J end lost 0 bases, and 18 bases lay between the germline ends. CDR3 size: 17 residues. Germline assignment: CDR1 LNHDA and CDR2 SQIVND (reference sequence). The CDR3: CASRPKERFDSNQPQHF. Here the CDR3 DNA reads TGTGCCAGTAGGCCCAAAGAGAGGTTCGATAGCAATCAGCCCCAGCATTTT. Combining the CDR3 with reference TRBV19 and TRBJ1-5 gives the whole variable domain DGGITQSPKYLFRKEGQNVTLSCEQNLNHDAMYWYRQDPGQGLRLIYYSQIVNDFQKGDIAEGYSVSREKKESFPLTVTSAQKNPTAFYLCASRPKERFDSNQPQHFGDGTRLSIL.

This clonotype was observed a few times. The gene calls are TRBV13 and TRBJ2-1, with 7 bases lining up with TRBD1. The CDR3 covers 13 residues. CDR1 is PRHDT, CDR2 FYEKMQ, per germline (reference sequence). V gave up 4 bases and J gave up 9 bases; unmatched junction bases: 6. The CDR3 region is CASSSADRVEQFF. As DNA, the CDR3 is TGTGCCAGCAGCTCCGCCGACAGGGTTGAGCAGTTCTTC.

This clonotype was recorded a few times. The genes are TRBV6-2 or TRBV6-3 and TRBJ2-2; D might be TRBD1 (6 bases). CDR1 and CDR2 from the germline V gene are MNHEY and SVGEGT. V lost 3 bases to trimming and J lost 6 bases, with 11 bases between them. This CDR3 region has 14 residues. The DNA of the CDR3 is TGTGCCAGCAGTTATATGGGGGCGCCCGGGGAGCTGTTTTTT. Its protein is CASSYMGAPGELFF.

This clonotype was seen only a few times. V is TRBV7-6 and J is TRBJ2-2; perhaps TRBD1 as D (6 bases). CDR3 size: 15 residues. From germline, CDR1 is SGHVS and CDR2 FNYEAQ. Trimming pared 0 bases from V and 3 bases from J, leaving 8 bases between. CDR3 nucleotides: TGTGCCAGCAGCTTAGCGGGACATTACACCGGGGAGCTGTTTTTT. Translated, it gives CASSLAGHYTGELFF. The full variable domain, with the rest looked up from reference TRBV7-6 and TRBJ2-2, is GAGVSQSPRYKVTKRGQDVALRCDPISGHVSLYWYRQALGQGPEFLTYFNYEAQQDKSGLPNDRFSAERPEGSISTLTIQRTEQRDSAMYRCASSLAGHYTGELFFGEGSRLTVL.

The CDR3 loop reads CASSPKLGLVGGVTGELFF. In DNA, the CDR3 is TGTGCCAGCAGCCCAAAACTAGGACTAGTGGGAGGGGTCACCGGGGAGCTGTTTTTT. The V gene is TRBV7-8, the J gene TRBJ2-2; 7 bases map to TRBD2. CDR1 is SGHVS and CDR2 is FQNEAQ in the germline V gene. The CDR3 has 19 residues. V lost 5 bases, J lost 4 bases, and 19 bases stayed unmatched.

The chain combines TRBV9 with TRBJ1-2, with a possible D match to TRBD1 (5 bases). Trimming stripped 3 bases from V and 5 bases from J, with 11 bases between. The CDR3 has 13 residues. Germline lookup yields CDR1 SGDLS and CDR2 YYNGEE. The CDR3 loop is CASSGSRVYGYTF. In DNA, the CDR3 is TGTGCCAGCAGCGGAAGCAGGGTATATGGCTACACCTTC.